Below are 27 T cell receptor beta chains sequenced from a single sample in a study of OX40 agonist ivuxolimab in advanced cancers. Measured with immunoSEQ multiplex PCR; TCRdb has only the in-frame clones, and not every one. The sample shows 12,000 to 15,000 clones, around 90% of them seen only once. The material was CD4+ or CD8+ T cells sorted from blood, obtained in a trial of the OX40 agonist ivuxolimab. These receptors were taken from an adult with an advanced solid tumor such as melanoma, head and neck, liver or kidney cancer.

The rearrangement joins TRBV5-6 to TRBJ2-3; no definite D call. V was pared by 0 bases and J by 2 bases, with 4 bases between. This CDR3 has 13 amino acids. CDR1 SGHDT and CDR2 YYEEEE come from the germline V gene. Written as DNA, the CDR3 is TGTGCCAGCAGCTTGGAGGTCACAGATACGCAGTATTTT. It is translated as CASSLEVTDTQYF.

The V gene is TRBV4-1, the J gene TRBJ1-5, with 9 nucleotides matching TRBD1. The J segment lost 1 base and the V segment lost 2 bases, leaving 3 bases of the junction unmatched. The CDR3 runs to 16 residues. Germline CDR1 reads MGHRA; CDR2 reads YSYEKL. The CDR3: CASSQQQGASNQPQHF. The CDR3 DNA sequence: TGCGCCAGCAGCCAACAACAGGGGGCGAGCAATCAGCCCCAGCATTTT.

The chain links TRBV19 to TRBJ2-1, with 11 bases identical to TRBD2. The CDR3 spans 15 residues. V shed 2 bases and J 7 bases; nucleotides not matched to a gene: 4. From germline, CDR1 is LNHDA and CDR2 SQIVND (reference sequence). The CDR3, as DNA: TGTGCCAGTAGTATAATAGCGGGAGGGCCGAATGAGCAGTTCTTC. The encoded protein is CASSIIAGGPNEQFF. The full variable domain, rest sourced from reference TRBV19 and TRBJ2-1, is DGGITQSPKYLFRKEGQNVTLSCEQNLNHDAMYWYRQDPGQGLRLIYYSQIVNDFQKGDIAEGYSVSREKKESFPLTVTSAQKNPTAFYLCASSIIAGGPNEQFFGPGTRLTVL.

This chain joins TRBV6-1 and TRBJ2-7, with unresolved D. The CDR3 consists of 13 residues. Trimming took 3 bases from V and 0 from J, leaving 6 bases between them. Germline V gene sequence: CDR1 MNHNS, CDR2 SASEGT. In DNA, the CDR3 is TGTGCCAGCAGTGAGGGCAGCTCCTACGAGCAGTACTTC. This encodes CASSEGSSYEQYF.

The CDR3 nucleotides read TGTGCCAGCAGTGGTTCCCGACCCACGAGCTCCTACAATGAGCAGTTCTTC. Protein product: CASSGSRPTSSYNEQFF. This chain uses TRBV2 with TRBJ2-1; D remains unclear. The CDR3 loop spans 17 amino acids. Germline CDR1 and CDR2: SNHLY and FYNNEI. The V gene lost 4 bases and the J gene lost 0 bases, with 16 bases spanning the gap.

This chain links TRBV5-4 with TRBJ2-1; 8 bases map to TRBD2. V lost 4 bases to trimming and J lost 9 bases; unmatched junction nucleotides: 21. The germline gives CDR1 SGHNT, CDR2 YYREEE (reference sequence). The CDR3 length is 18 residues. Here the CDR3 DNA reads TGTGCCAGCAGCCTAAGGGTTTCTAGCGGGTCGATGGGTGGTGAGCAGTTCTTC. Its translation: CASSLRVSSGSMGGEQFF.

The chain recombines TRBV6-6 with TRBJ1-5, with 9 bases lining up with TRBD1. Per the germline V gene, CDR1 is MNHNY and CDR2 is SVGAGI (reference sequence). The CDR3 totals 15 residues. Trimming removed 2 bases from V and 7 bases from J; junction bases left unmatched: 6. CDR3 sequence (DNA): TGTGCCAGCAGTTACGGGACAGGGATGTACCAGCCCCAGCATTTT. It translates to CASSYGTGMYQPQHF.

This chain uses TRBV2 with TRBJ2-7; D uncertain. Germline V CDR1 and CDR2: SNHLY, FYNNEI. This CDR3 region has 12 residues. V lost 6 bases to trimming and J lost 4 bases, with 10 bases between them. The CDR3 DNA follows: TGTGCCAGCAGACGAGACGGATACGAGCAGTACTTC. Amino acid sequence: CASRRDGYEQYF. Combining the CDR3 with reference TRBV2 and TRBJ2-7 gives the whole variable domain EPEVTQTPSHQVTQMGQEVILRCVPISNHLYFYWYRQILGQKVEFLVSFYNNEISEKSEIFDDQFSVERPDGSNFTLKIRSTKLEDSAMYFCASRRDGYEQYFGPGTRLTVT.

The chain uses TRBV4-1 and TRBJ2-7; 8 nucleotides agree with TRBD2. V trimming: 4 bases; J trimming: 6 bases; junction bases outside the gene matches: 14. The length of the CDR3 is 16 residues. Germline V gene data show CDR1 as MGHRA and CDR2 as YSYEKL. The CDR3 loop is CASSPLGTSGGVEQYF. CDR3 DNA sequence: TGCGCCAGCAGCCCCTTAGGCACTAGCGGAGGGGTCGAGCAGTACTTC.

This rearrangement joins TRBV7-9 to TRBJ1-1; D is ambiguous. The CDR3 contains 16 residues. V was cut by 6 bases and J by 1 base, with 18 bases left in between. Germline CDR1 is SEHNR and CDR2 is FQNEAQ (reference sequence). The DNA for the CDR3 is TGTGCCAGCAGTCCAACGAGGGCTCGAGGGAACACTGAAGCTTTCTTT. Translation: CASSPTRARGNTEAFF.

A few counts support this clone. The chain has TRBV5-4 and TRBJ1-2, with D possibly being TRBD1 (5 bases). The CDR3 totals 14 residues. The germline gives CDR1 SGHNT, CDR2 YYREEE (reference sequence). The ends were cut back, 2 bases at V and 4 bases at J, with 12 bases in the middle. CDR3 sequence (DNA): TGTGCCAGCAGCTTCAGTACAGGCCTCTATGGCTACACCTTC. It yields the protein CASSFSTGLYGYTF.

This sequence joins TRBV19 and TRBJ1-1; no definite D call. CDR1 is LNHDA and CDR2 is SQIVND in the germline V gene (reference sequence). Trimming stripped 7 bases from V and 4 bases from J, with 7 bases between. The length of the CDR3 is 11 residues. The CDR3 bases are TGTGCCAGTATGTTCGTCACTGAAGCTTTCTTT. This translates into CASMFVTEAFF.

This clone was seen only once. This sequence joins TRBV6-6 and TRBJ1-1; no firm D call. CDR1 is MNHNY and CDR2 is SVGAGI in the germline V gene (reference sequence). The CDR3 loop spans 13 amino acids. The V and J ends lost 4 bases and 1 base respectively, with 7 bases between them. The CDR3: CASSSPENTEAFF. For the CDR3, the DNA is TGTGCCAGCAGTTCCCCGGAGAACACTGAAGCTTTCTTT.

This clone was detected once. This rearrangement joins TRBV28 to TRBJ2-7; D is undetermined. Per the germline V gene, CDR1 is MDHEN and CDR2 is SYDVKM. Trimming cost V 3 bases and J 6 bases, with 15 bases left between them. This CDR3 has 14 amino acids. The CDR3 sequence is CASSFDSSVGEQYF. In nucleotides, the CDR3 is TGTGCCAGCAGTTTCGATTCATCGGTCGGCGAGCAGTACTTC.

The chain carries TRBV29-1 and TRBJ1-2, with a weak D call TRBD1 (5 bases). Germline V gene data show CDR1 as SQVTM and CDR2 as ANQGSEA. CDR3 size: 10 residues. V lost 2 bases to trimming and J lost 14 bases, with 12 bases between them. CDR3 protein: CSVELGEETF. For the CDR3, the DNA is TGCAGCGTTGAACTGGGGGAGGAAACCTTC.

This chain connects TRBV7-6 to TRBJ2-3, with TRBD2 identical over 8 bases. The germline CDR1 and CDR2 sequences are SGHVS and FNYEAQ. CDR3 length: 16 amino acids. Trimming removed 3 bases from V and 2 bases from J; junction bases left unmatched: 7. The CDR3: CASSLGRGGFTDTQYF. The DNA of the CDR3 is TGTGCCAGCAGCTTGGGTCGGGGGGGCTTCACAGATACGCAGTATTTT.

The V gene is TRBV5-1, the J gene TRBJ1-6; the D gene is possibly TRBD1 (6 bases). Germline V gene lookup returns CDR1 SGHRS and CDR2 YFSETQ. CDR3 size: 14 residues. V was clipped by 2 bases and J by 7 bases, with 10 bases between them. The CDR3 sequence is CASSFQGSNSPLHF. CDR3 sequence (DNA): TGCGCCAGCAGCTTCCAGGGGTCGAATTCACCCCTCCACTTT.

The chain uses TRBV7-6 and TRBJ2-7; either TRBD1 or TRBD2 may fit D (5 bases each). The V end was cut by 1 base, the J end by 9 bases, with 19 bases between. The CDR3 spans 15 residues. Germline CDR1 reads SGHVS; CDR2 reads FNYEAQ. The CDR3 DNA is TGTGCCAGCAGCTTAGAGTGGGCTCCGGGGACGGTGCAGTACTTC. Protein product: CASSLEWAPGTVQYF.

As concerns this clone: At one boundary the junction diverges from the germline segment, which might be a read error. The genes are TRBV7-3 and TRBJ1-3, with D uncertain. Looked up from germline, CDR1 is SGHTA and CDR2 is FQGTGA. The CDR3 spans 15 residues. The CDR3 DNA is TGTGCCAGCAGCGTAACTCGGGAACCAGGAAACACCATATATTTT. Its translation is CASSVTREPGNTIYF.

The chain carries TRBV5-1 and TRBJ1-1; D ambiguous. The germline V and J ends were trimmed by 1 base and 4 bases, with 14 bases remaining between them. CDR1 and CDR2 (germline): SGHRS, YFSETQ. This CDR3 has 15 residues. DNA for the CDR3: TGCGCCAGCAGCTTGATTCCGGAGGGCGGCACTGAAGCTTTCTTT. Translation gives CASSLIPEGGTEAFF.

Within the sample, this clone is medium-sized. V is TRBV6-5 and J is TRBJ2-7; 11 nucleotides match TRBD1. Germline trimming cut 6 bases from V and 6 bases from J; bases unmatched to any gene: 1. This CDR3 region has 12 residues. Germline V lookup: CDR1 MNHEY, CDR2 SVGAGI. CDR3 DNA sequence: TGTGCCAGCAGAGGGACAGGGGGCGAGCAGTACTTC. It codes for CASRGTGGEQYF.

V gene TRBV10-1 combines with J gene TRBJ1-3; D is ambiguous. CDR1 and CDR2 (germline): WNHNN, SYGVQD (reference sequence). Trimming took off 0 bases at V and 4 bases at J, with 7 bases between the two ends. The CDR3 has 14 residues. The CDR3 DNA is TGCGCCAGCAGTGAGTCGGGCTCAGGAAACACCATATATTTT. Protein sequence: CASSESGSGNTIYF.

This clone was seen just once. The rearrangement joins TRBV7-9 to TRBJ2-7; 10 bases line up with TRBD2. CDR3 length: 14 residues. Germline V CDR1 and CDR2: SEHNR, FQNEAQ (reference sequence). V gave up 3 bases and J gave up 6 bases; unmatched junction bases: 5. In nucleotides, the CDR3 is TGTGCCAGCAGCTTTGTTCTAGCGGGAGCCGAGCAGTACTTC. This codes for CASSFVLAGAEQYF.

This clone was recorded only once. V and J are TRBV19 and TRBJ2-4, with 10 bases that match TRBD2. Germline V lookup: CDR1 LNHDA, CDR2 SQIVND (reference sequence). Germline trimming cut 3 bases from V and 9 bases from J; bases unmatched to any gene: 14. This CDR3 region has 17 residues. The CDR3 nucleotides read TGTGCCAGTAGTATCACCTTTCTAGCGGGAGTAGCGAGCATTCAGTACTTC. As protein: CASSITFLAGVASIQYF.

V and J are TRBV2 and TRBJ2-5, with D perhaps TRBD2 (6 bases). The V gene's germline CDR1 is SNHLY and CDR2 FYNNEI. The V end was cut by 1 base, the J end by 1 base, with 10 bases between. The CDR3 is 15 residues long. The chain's CDR3 is CASSEGLASQETQYF. In DNA form, the CDR3 reads TGTGCCAGCAGTGAAGGGCTAGCGAGCCAAGAGACCCAGTACTTC.

J is TRBJ2-7 and V is TRBV28, with TRBD2 as a possible D gene (6 bases). Per the germline V gene, CDR1 is MDHEN and CDR2 is SYDVKM. Trimming stripped 3 bases from V and 4 bases from J, with 13 bases between. CDR3 length equals 14 residues. The CDR3 bases are TGTGCCAGCAGTTTGCGGGAAAGTAGTTACGAGCAGTACTTC. Its protein product is CASSLRESSYEQYF.

The CDR3 reads CASSLSLGYNEQFF. CDR3 coding DNA: TGCGCCAGCAGCTTGTCACTAGGCTACAATGAGCAGTTCTTC. This chain uses TRBV5-1 with TRBJ2-1; perhaps TRBD2 as D (5 bases). In germline, CDR1 is SGHRS, CDR2 YFSETQ. The CDR3 length is 14 residues. V lost 1 base and J 3 bases, leaving 8 bases between the germline ends. The full variable domain, rest sourced from reference TRBV5-1 and TRBJ2-1, is KAGVTQTPRYLIKTRGQQVTLSCSPISGHRSVSWYQQTPGQGLQFLFEYFSETQRNKGNFPGRFSGRQFSNSRSEMNVSTLELGDSALYLCASSLSLGYNEQFFGPGTRLTVL.